This T cell receptor (beta chain) was documented in a study of glioma-infiltrating T cells. Study conclusions and caveats: Above-expected tissue-blood divergence occurred in all gliomas, most in low-grade ones.

Trimming shortened V by 4 bases and J by 6 bases, and 18 bases separated the two germline ends. This CDR3 comprises 15 residues. Looked up from germline, CDR1 is LGHNA and CDR2 is YNFKEQ. This clonotype showed up many times. Its antigen is not identified. Using RNA template, CDR3s of TCR alpha and beta were amplified with iRepertoire arm-PCR. TCRdb re-derived calls from the multiplex PCR reads in MiXCR, one entry per CDR3 protein. The sample has 110,000 or so distinct CDR3 sequences; around 25% are singletons. This chain joins TRBV4-2 and TRBJ1-2; TRBD1 might be the D (5 bases). The sample was glioma tissue, nonneoplastic brain tissue, or PBMCs (not recorded which). The sequence derives from a human donor with low-grade glioma or glioblastoma, undergoing nonglioma brain surgery, or in good health (not recorded which). In DNA form, the CDR3 reads TGTGCCAGCAGCCGGTCCGACAGAGGAGAGGATGGCTACACCTTC. Translation gives CASSRSDRGEDGYTF.